These 30 T cell receptor beta chains came from one sample sequenced in a study of T cell responses to AZD1222 COVID-19 vaccine. Measured with immunoSEQ multiplex PCR; TCRdb has only the in-frame clones, and not every one. The repertoire holds roughly 120,000 clones, around 88% seen once, with less than 6% in the top ten. Material: peripheral blood, obtained on day 0 of AZD1222 vaccination. These receptors all stem from an adult in good health.

This clone was counted once. This chain uses TRBV4-1 with TRBJ2-5; D is perhaps TRBD2 (6 bases). Looked up from germline, CDR1 is MGHRA and CDR2 is YSYEKL. This CDR3 has 15 residues. The V end was cut by 10 bases, the J end by 5 bases, with 23 bases between. The CDR3 spells CATCPQWDSRETQYF. In nucleotides, the CDR3 is TGCGCCACCTGCCCTCAGTGGGACTCTCGGGAGACCCAGTACTTC.

The chain uses TRBV13 and TRBJ2-7; 9 nucleotides agree with TRBD1. The CDR3 is made up of 14 amino acids. Germline-derived CDR1 and CDR2 are PRHDT and FYEKMQ (reference sequence). Germline trimming cut 5 bases from V and 4 bases from J; bases unmatched to any gene: 6. The CDR3 bases are TGTGCCAGCAGCGCCCGACAGGGGGGTTACGAGCAGTACTTC. Translation: CASSARQGGYEQYF.

The CDR3 bases are TGCAGTGCTAGTGCCCAGCCTAGCAATCAGCCCCAGCATTTT. Translating gives CSASAQPSNQPQHF. The genes are TRBV20-1 and TRBJ1-5; D is undetermined. Germline V gene sequence: CDR1 DFQATT, CDR2 SNEGSKA (reference sequence). This CDR3 has 14 amino acids. V gave up 3 bases and J gave up 0 bases, with 9 bases separating them.

The CDR3 is CASSQPLDRGFGYTF. CDR3 nucleotide sequence: TGCGCCAGCAGCCAACCACTAGACAGGGGGTTTGGCTACACCTTC. The V gene is TRBV4-1, the J gene TRBJ1-2; TRBD1 matches 9 bases. Germline V lookup: CDR1 MGHRA, CDR2 YSYEKL. The CDR3 has 15 residues. V shed 2 bases and J 7 bases; nucleotides not matched to a gene: 8.

Concerning this clone: This CDR3 is also generated by other DNA sequences in the sample. The genes are TRBV29-1 and TRBJ1-5; D is unclear. Trimming removed 0 bases from V and 0 bases from J, with 3 bases in between. There are 13 residues in the CDR3. Germline V gene data show CDR1 as SQVTM and CDR2 as ANQGSEA. CDR3 bases: TGCAGCGTTGAAGAAAATAGCAATCAGCCCCAGCATTTT. This codes for CSVEENSNQPQHF. The full variable domain, completed using reference TRBV29-1 and TRBJ1-5, is SAVISQKPSRDICQRGTSLTIQCQVDSQVTMMFWYRQQPGQSLTLIATANQGSEATYESGFVIDKFPISRPNLTFSTLTVSNMSPEDSSIYLCSVEENSNQPQHFGDGTRLSIL.

This rearrangement joins TRBV3-1 (or the pseudogene TRBV3-2) to TRBJ2-4, with D perhaps TRBD1 (6 bases). The germline V gene has CDR1 LGHDT and CDR2 YNNKEL (reference sequence). V was shortened by 5 bases and J by 3 bases, with 14 bases between the two germline ends. The CDR3 totals 15 residues. The CDR3 DNA follows: TGTGCCAGCAGCGGACACAGGGACGGCAAAAACATTCAGTACTTC. Protein: CASSGHRDGKNIQYF.

V is TRBV12-2 and J is TRBJ1-5. TRBV12-2 is an annotated pseudogene. The CDR3 has 15 residues. CDR3 loop: CASRIGEASNQPQHF. The DNA of the CDR3 is TGTGCAAGTCGGATAGGGGAGGCCAGCAATCAGCCCCAGCATTTT.

The genes are TRBV27 and TRBJ2-7; unclear D gene. V lost 0 bases and J 2 bases, leaving 8 bases between the germline ends. Germline V lookup: CDR1 MNHEY, CDR2 SMNVEV (reference sequence). The CDR3 is 14 residues long. The CDR3 bases are TGTGCCAGCAGTTTATCCCGTCTAGCCTACGAGCAGTACTTC. Translation: CASSLSRLAYEQYF.

The chain is built from TRBV7-2 and TRBJ2-7; TRBD1 matches 7 bases. CDR1 and CDR2 (germline): SGHTA, FQGNSA. V was clipped by 0 bases and J by 5 bases; unmatched bases: 7. CDR3 size: 15 residues. The CDR3 DNA sequence: TGTGCCAGCAGCTTAGCTTTAGGGGGCGGCGACGAGCAGTACTTC. Translating gives CASSLALGGGDEQYF. Variable domain in full (rest from reference TRBV7-2 and TRBJ2-7): GAGVSQSPSNKVTEKGKDVELRCDPISGHTALYWYRQSLGQGLEFLIYFQGNSAPDKSGLPSDRFSAERTGGSVSTLTIQRTQQEDSAVYLCASSLALGGGDEQYFGPGTRLTVT.

The chain uses TRBV7-9 and TRBJ1-6; a possible D gene is TRBD1 (5 bases). The CDR3 loop spans 17 amino acids. V lost 5 bases and J lost 0, with 14 bases in between. The V gene's germline CDR1 is SEHNR and CDR2 FQNEAQ (reference sequence). Here the CDR3 DNA reads TGTGCCAGCAGCCACTTGGGGGAAGGCTCCTATAATTCACCCCTCCACTTT. Residues: CASSHLGEGSYNSPLHF. The full variable domain, its missing parts supplied by reference TRBV7-9 and TRBJ1-6, is DTGVSQNPRHKITKRGQNVTFRCDPISEHNRLYWYRQTLGQGPEFLTYFQNEAQLEKSRLLSDRFSAERPKGSFSTLEIQRTEQGDSAMYLCASSHLGEGSYNSPLHFGNGTRLTVT.

The chain uses TRBV4-3 and TRBJ2-7; TRBD2 aligns across 11 bases. The CDR3 is 17 amino acids. Germline values: CDR1 LGHNA, CDR2 YSLEER. V shed 3 bases and J 2 bases; nucleotides not matched to a gene: 9. The CDR3 DNA is TGCGCCAGCAGCCACGACAATAGCGGGGGGGCCGCCTACGAGCAGTACTTC. This encodes CASSHDNSGGAAYEQYF.

As DNA, the CDR3 is TGCGCCAGCAGCGTGGGGACGTCGGTATCTGGAAACACCATATATTTT. Translating it yields CASSVGTSVSGNTIYF. The rearrangement uses TRBV5-1 and TRBJ1-3, with D possibly being TRBD1 (5 bases). CDR3 length: 16 amino acids. CDR1 is SGHRS and CDR2 is YFSETQ in the germline V gene. V was trimmed by 4 bases and J by 1 base, leaving 15 bases between them.

The chain joins TRBV29-1 to TRBJ2-7; the D gene is possibly TRBD2 (5 bases). Germline lookup yields CDR1 SQVTM and CDR2 ANQGSEA. Trimming pared 5 bases from V and 3 bases from J, leaving 14 bases between. The CDR3 is 13 amino acids. The CDR3 region is CSVLWRTDYEQYF. In DNA form, the CDR3 reads TGCAGCGTTCTTTGGAGGACTGACTACGAGCAGTACTTC.

The rearrangement uses TRBV5-1 and TRBJ2-1; 7 bases match TRBD1. The CDR3 consists of 13 residues. J lost 9 bases, V lost 0 bases, and 3 bases had no gene match. Germline CDR1 is SGHRS and CDR2 is YFSETQ. This CDR3 is CASSLGQGGEQFF. CDR3 bases: TGCGCCAGCAGCTTGGGACAGGGCGGTGAGCAGTTCTTC.

The chain links TRBV19 to TRBJ2-1, with a weak D call TRBD1 (6 bases). Trimming shortened V by 11 bases and J by 8 bases, and 7 bases separated the two germline ends. Germline V gene sequence: CDR1 LNHDA, CDR2 SQIVND (reference sequence). The length of the CDR3 is 9 residues. CDR3 residues: CASGDEQFF. Written as DNA, the CDR3 is TGTGCCTCAGGGGATGAGCAGTTCTTC.

About this clone itself: Within the sample, other DNA sequences also encode this same CDR3. V usage is TRBV4-3 and J usage is TRBJ1-4, with 9 bases identical to TRBD1. Germline trimming cut 1 base from V and 6 bases from J; bases unmatched to any gene: 0. The CDR3 sequence is 14 residues long. Germline values: CDR1 LGHNA, CDR2 YSLEER. CDR3: CASSQGTGDEKLFF. The DNA for the CDR3 is TGCGCCAGCAGCCAAGGGACAGGGGATGAAAAACTGTTTTTT.

The chain couples TRBV19 to TRBJ1-2; D is perhaps TRBD1 (6 bases). The V and J ends lost 11 bases and 3 bases respectively, with 16 bases between them. There are 13 residues in the CDR3. Per germline, CDR1 LNHDA and CDR2 SQIVND (reference sequence). Written as DNA, the CDR3 is TGTGCCGGGAATAACAGGGAACACTATGGCTACACCTTC. As protein: CAGNNREHYGYTF.

The V call is TRBV11-3, the J call TRBJ2-1; TRBD2 agrees at 7 bases. This CDR3 is built from 15 residues. Trimming removed 1 base from V and 7 bases from J; junction bases left unmatched: 7. Germline assignment: CDR1 SGHNT and CDR2 YENEEA. Here the CDR3 reads CASSLGVGEGNEQFF. CDR3 DNA: TGTGCCAGCAGCTTAGGCGTAGGGGAGGGGAATGAGCAGTTCTTC.

This sequence joins TRBV7-3 and TRBJ1-2; D uncertain. Germline-derived CDR1 and CDR2 are SGHTA and FQGTGA. The CDR3 is 14 amino acids. The germline V and J ends were trimmed by 1 base and 8 bases, with 14 bases remaining between them. In nucleotides, the CDR3 is TGTGCCAGCAGCTTAAATGGAAACTCTGGAGGCTACACCTTC. It codes for CASSLNGNSGGYTF.

The chain uses TRBV5-1 and TRBJ2-5, with TRBD2 identical over 8 bases. The CDR3 sequence is 15 residues long. CDR1 and CDR2 from the germline V gene are SGHRS and YFSETQ. After removal of 3 bases from V and 2 bases from J, the junction contained 6 bases not matched to a gene. The CDR3 is CASSSTGTSQETQYF. In nucleotides, the CDR3 is TGCGCCAGCAGCTCCACCGGGACTAGTCAAGAGACCCAGTACTTC.

V usage is TRBV3-1 (or the pseudogene TRBV3-2) and J usage is TRBJ2-6; D is perhaps TRBD2 (5 bases). The germline V gene has CDR1 LGHDT and CDR2 YNNKEL (reference sequence). The length of the CDR3 is 18 residues. V was trimmed by 8 bases and J by 1 base, leaving 21 bases between them. CDR3 sequence (DNA): TGTGCCAGCTGTTCGATGGAGGCCCAAAAATCTGGGGCCAACGTCCTGACTTTC. It encodes CASCSMEAQKSGANVLTF.

CDR3 residues: CASSLSQTVEQFF. The CDR3 DNA sequence: TGTGCCAGCAGTTTAAGTCAAACGGTTGAGCAGTTCTTC. This chain links TRBV28 with TRBJ2-1; D remains unclear. The V end lost 2 bases, the J end lost 9 bases, and 11 bases lay between the germline ends. CDR1 and CDR2 from the germline V gene are MDHEN and SYDVKM. The length of the CDR3 is 13 residues.

V and J are TRBV3-1 (or the pseudogene TRBV3-2) and TRBJ2-5, with 11 bases matching TRBD2. Germline V gives CDR1 LGHDT, CDR2 YNNKEL (reference sequence). The V gene end was trimmed by 6 bases and the J gene end by 5 bases; junction bases not matched to a gene: 8. The CDR3 is made up of 15 amino acids. Written as DNA, the CDR3 is TGTGCCAGCAGGGACCTAGCGGGGGGCCGGGAGACCCAGTACTTC. This encodes CASRDLAGGRETQYF.

The gene calls are TRBV5-5 and TRBJ2-3, with 7 bases lining up with TRBD1. This CDR3 is 14 amino acids long. The trim removed 5 bases at V and 1 base at J, leaving 4 bases unmatched. Germline V lookup: CDR1 SGHKS, CDR2 YYEKEE (reference sequence). In nucleotides, the CDR3 is TGTGCCAGCAGTACCACAGGGGGCACAGATACGCAGTATTTT. Translating it yields CASSTTGGTDTQYF.

This chain connects TRBV7-2 to TRBJ1-4; TRBD1 aligns across 7 bases. Losses at the gene ends were 0 bases for V and 4 bases for J; bases not matched to a gene: 2. Germline V CDR1 and CDR2: SGHTA, FQGNSA. This CDR3 is 15 amino acids long. CDR3 amino acids: CASSLAAGGNEKLFF. The CDR3 DNA sequence: TGTGCCAGCAGCTTAGCCGCAGGGGGTAATGAAAAACTGTTTTTT.

A single count supports this clone. The chain uses TRBV4-2 and TRBJ2-3; TRBD2 matches at 9 bases. Losses at the gene ends were 0 bases for V and 6 bases for J; bases not matched to a gene: 10. CDR1 is LGHNA and CDR2 is YNFKEQ in the germline V gene. CDR3 length: 17 residues. This CDR3 reads CASSQEVSGGFMDTQYF. CDR3 DNA sequence: TGTGCCAGCAGCCAAGAAGTCAGCGGGGGGTTTATGGATACGCAGTATTTT.

This chain links TRBV19 with TRBJ1-2; TRBD1 is a possible D gene (5 bases). CDR3 length equals 13 residues. In germline, CDR1 is LNHDA, CDR2 SQIVND (reference sequence). V dropped 5 bases and J dropped 6 bases, with 13 bases sitting between them. CDR3 region: CASSPQGSNGYTF. The CDR3 nucleotides are TGTGCCAGTAGTCCTCAGGGTTCCAATGGCTACACCTTC.

This chain connects TRBV6-2 or TRBV6-3 to TRBJ2-1; unclear D gene. The CDR3 is 13 amino acids. Germline V lookup: CDR1 MNHEY, CDR2 SVGEGT. V gave up 5 bases and J gave up 6 bases, with 11 bases separating them. DNA for the CDR3: TGTGCCAGCAGTAATGGACCCGTCAATGAGCAGTTCTTC. The encoded protein is CASSNGPVNEQFF.

V usage is TRBV4-3 and J usage is TRBJ1-5; 7 nucleotides align to TRBD1. The CDR3 sequence is 15 residues long. Germline loops: CDR1 LGHNA, CDR2 YSLEER. V gave up 0 bases and J gave up 7 bases; unmatched junction bases: 6. This chain's CDR3 is CASSQDPTGIQPQHF. In DNA form, the CDR3 reads TGCGCCAGCAGCCAAGATCCGACAGGGATACAGCCCCAGCATTTT.

CDR3 loop: CASSELQGTGNTIYF. The CDR3 DNA sequence: TGTGCCAGCAGTGAGTTGCAGGGAACTGGAAACACCATATATTTT. The chain combines TRBV2 with TRBJ1-3; D perhaps matches TRBD1 (5 bases). V lost 3 bases to trimming and J lost 2 bases, with 11 bases between them. The CDR3 sequence is 15 residues long. Germline assignment: CDR1 SNHLY and CDR2 FYNNEI.